This T cell receptor beta chain was documented in a study of shared clonotypes between healthy human individuals. TCRdb's copy holds only in-frame clones and misses some; the assay was immunoSEQ multiplex PCR. The table records about 1.1 million clones, about 84% of them present only once. Study results and caveats: Non-shared clonotypes had lower generation probabilities than clonotypes shared by all four sorted-subset donors.

Germline V gene data show CDR1 as MDHEN and CDR2 as SYDVKM. V lost 2 bases and J lost 0; bases outside the gene matches: 1. The CDR3 spans 15 residues. This clone was detected ten times or more. What it binds is unknown. The chain has TRBV28 and TRBJ1-3; 7 bases match TRBD1. The sequence came from a man aged 18 to 30 in good health. Some clones in this sample may be carry-over from other donors' samples. Sequencing used memory CD4+ T cells from PBMCs. Subset noted: CD45RA-negative fraction. The CDR3: CASSLRQGSGNTIYF. The CDR3, as DNA: TGTGCCAGCAGTTTAAGACAGGGCTCTGGAAACACCATATATTTT.